These T cell receptor beta chains were read from a single sample in a study of PD-L1 blockade in urothelial cancer. Only in-frame clones appear in the TCRdb table, and some are missing; sequencing was by immunoSEQ multiplex PCR. This repertoire shows roughly 43,000 clones, 81% found once; its top ten account for more than 2.5%. Sequencing was performed on PBMCs, taken around atezolizumab (anti-PD-L1) treatment. The source is a man between 65 and 85 years old with urothelial cancer. Each CDR3 is given with its conserved first and last residue.

v_gene	j_gene	CDR3aa
TRBV4-2	TRBJ2-1	CASSQGTRVEEQFF
TRBV2	TRBJ1-1	CASRDFGSRGAEAFF
TRBV7-9	TRBJ2-3	CASSTGTGFFDTQYF
TRBV10-2	TRBJ1-2	CASSGEQGINYGYTF
TRBV6-5	TRBJ2-7	CASSLSGDEQYF
TRBV13	TRBJ1-1	CASSLGRGYTEAFF
TRBV19	TRBJ1-2	CASTPPQGFYGYTF
TRBV28	TRBJ1-5	CASSLGQGLQPQHF
TRBV19	TRBJ2-1	CASSTGGARGGEQFF
TRBV13	TRBJ2-2	CASSTTGQGLFF
TRBV29-1	TRBJ2-2	CSVSTSAANTGELFF
TRBV15	TRBJ2-7	CATSRDPATSGRAYEQYF
TRBV19	TRBJ1-1	CASRDIPGNTEAFF
TRBV19	TRBJ1-1	CASSTHGGGFTEAFF
TRBV4-2	TRBJ2-1	CASSQDYSIGAGGGNEQFF
TRBV5-5	TRBJ1-4	CASSLGRRSSNEKLFF
TRBV27	TRBJ2-7	CASSLGQGSYEQYF
TRBV28	TRBJ2-7	CASFKHNLYEQYF
TRBV7-2	TRBJ1-5	CASSWGDNQPQHF
TRBV28	TRBJ2-2	CASSPPGSGSFTGELFF
TRBV28	TRBJ2-7	CASSSSSNYGRRNAKQYF
TRBV19	TRBJ2-2	CASSPGSGTTNTGELFF
TRBV7-6	TRBJ2-2	CASSLATASGTNTGELFF
TRBV14	TRBJ2-1	CASSQLLAGGGEQFF
TRBV7-2	TRBJ2-1	CASSSAGTGNYNEQFF
TRBV15	TRBJ2-3	CATSSPATGTSGRTDTQYF
TRBV2	TRBJ2-3	CASSGSRGGSPDTQYF
TRBV18	TRBJ1-1	CASSAGQGGTEAFF
TRBV28	TRBJ1-5	CASSSPGDRGSNQPQHF
TRBV10-3	TRBJ2-1	CALRQNNEQFF
TRBV27	TRBJ1-5	CASSFSGYQPQHF
TRBV4-3	TRBJ2-3	CASSPEPAGGADTQYF
TRBV5-6	TRBJ2-3	CASSLPGSGSLTDTQYF
TRBV5-1	TRBJ2-7	CASKPGLGSYEQYF
TRBV7-3	.	CASSSLAGEDEQYF
TRBV2	TRBJ2-1	CASRSGSGGEQFF
TRBV4-3	TRBJ2-7	CASSLQSGSPYEQYF
TRBV10-3	TRBJ2-5	CAISEVAGERGETQYF
TRBV6-5	TRBJ2-2	CASSYRDRGHGGELFF
TRBV4-3	TRBJ2-1	CASSQEPSGGLNEQFF
TRBV19	TRBJ2-1	CASSIGLAGGPFF
TRBV21-1	TRBJ1-2	CAPRGKAARVDWGGGINYGYTF
TRBV18	TRBJ2-5	CASSSGTGPYQETQYF
TRBV30	TRBJ2-1	CAWSVLNEQFF
TRBV18	TRBJ1-1	CASSTTGGNTEAFF
TRBV9	TRBJ2-4	CASSVLPTSGKDIQYF
TRBV2	TRBJ2-3	CASSERTDTDTQYF
TRBV6-5	TRBJ2-2	CAIMRGGLTGELFF
TRBV5-1	TRBJ2-6	CASSAEGRTGANVLTF
TRBV15	TRBJ2-3	CATSRSGTGPDTQYF